A single sample is the source of the 23 T cell receptor beta chains below, sequenced in a study of cytomegalovirus exposure and HLA in healthy donors. Researchers ran the PCR with 60 Vbeta and 13 Jbeta primers. Produced via immunoSEQ multiplex PCR; TCRdb's table is partial and in-frame only. The table lists about 160,000 clones, approximately 79% of them singletons. The sequenced material came from PBMCs. Receptors originate from a woman aged 45-65 years in good health and CMV-seropositive.

This chain uses TRBV27 with TRBJ2-6; the D gene is possibly TRBD2 (5 bases). The V gene's germline CDR1 is MNHEY and CDR2 SMNVEV (reference sequence). V was shortened by 3 bases and J by 4 bases, with 13 bases between the two germline ends. This CDR3 contains 16 residues. CDR3 residues: CASSLLVSGGANVLTF. CDR3 nucleotides: TGTGCCAGCAGTTTGCTTGTCTCGGGAGGGGCCAACGTCCTGACTTTC. Using reference TRBV27 and TRBJ2-6 for the parts outside the CDR3, the full variable domain is EAQVTQNPRYLITVTGKKLTVTCSQNMNHEYMSWYRQDPGLGLRQIYYSMNVEVTDKGDVPEGYKVSRKEKRNFPLILESPSPNQTSLYFCASSLLVSGGANVLTFGAGSRLTVL.

The DNA of the CDR3 is TGTGCCAGCAGCCAGAGGACAGGTATCTCTGGAAACACCATATATTTT. This sequence encodes CASSQRTGISGNTIYF. The J gene is TRBJ1-3, the V gene TRBV7-2; 7 bases line up with TRBD1. V lost 5 bases to trimming and J lost 0 bases; unmatched junction nucleotides: 7. CDR1 and CDR2 from the germline V gene are SGHTA and FQGNSA. This CDR3 spans 16 amino acids.

This clone appeared a few times. The chain carries TRBV5-4 and TRBJ2-1, with 11 bases lining up with TRBD2. J was trimmed by 5 bases and V by 6 bases; bases with no gene match: 10. The CDR3 extends over 16 amino acids. CDR1 is SGHNT, CDR2 YYREEE, per germline (reference sequence). In DNA form, the CDR3 reads TGTGCCAGCAACGAGGGGGGACTAGCGGCAAACAATGAGCAGTTCTTC. Its protein product is CASNEGGLAANNEQFF.

This clone was observed a single time. This chain links TRBV7-8 with TRBJ2-7, with TRBD2 identical over 11 bases. CDR3 length: 16 residues. With 1 base clipped from V and 2 bases from J, the junction kept 4 bases outside the gene matches. Germline V gives CDR1 SGHVS, CDR2 FQNEAQ. CDR3 in DNA: TGTGCCAGCAGCTTAGAAGGGACTAGCGGAACCTACGAGCAGTACTTC. Protein product: CASSLEGTSGTYEQYF.

The J gene is TRBJ1-4, the V gene TRBV7-2; no reliable D call. This CDR3 is built from 14 residues. From germline, CDR1 is SGHTA and CDR2 FQGNSA. Trimming stripped 5 bases from V and 5 bases from J, with 12 bases between. The CDR3 DNA reads TGTGCCAGCAGCCCCCGACGGAGGAATGAAAAACTGTTTTTT. Residues: CASSPRRRNEKLFF. Full variable domain (rest looked up from reference TRBV7-2 and TRBJ1-4): GAGVSQSPSNKVTEKGKDVELRCDPISGHTALYWYRQSLGQGLEFLIYFQGNSAPDKSGLPSDRFSAERTGGSVSTLTIQRTQQEDSAVYLCASSPRRRNEKLFFGSGTQLSVL.

This clone appeared a single time. The V call is TRBV2, the J call TRBJ2-2; the match to TRBD2 covers 8 bases. There are 16 residues in the CDR3. Trimming cost V 5 bases and J 4 bases; bases outside gene matches: 9. The V gene's germline CDR1 is SNHLY and CDR2 FYNNEI. The CDR3 DNA follows: TGTGCCAGCAGTAAAACTGGGACTAGAAGCACCGGGGAGCTGTTTTTT. Protein: CASSKTGTRSTGELFF.

This chain connects TRBV4-1 to TRBJ2-7; D is possibly TRBD2 (5 bases). The CDR3 is 13 residues long. Trimming stripped 0 bases from V and 4 bases from J, with 7 bases between. Germline values: CDR1 MGHRA, CDR2 YSYEKL. As DNA, the CDR3 is TGCGCCAGCAGCCAAGAAGGCGGGTACGAGCAGTACTTC. Translating gives CASSQEGGYEQYF.

CDR3 nucleotides: TGCGCCAGCAGCTTGGTAGGACTGTTCGAGCAGTACTTC. As protein: CASSLVGLFEQYF. This chain links TRBV5-1 with TRBJ2-7, with D possibly being TRBD2 (5 bases). CDR1 is SGHRS and CDR2 is YFSETQ in the germline V gene. Trimming removed 0 bases from V and 6 bases from J, with 10 bases in between. The CDR3 sequence is 13 residues long.

The chain joins TRBV5-1 to TRBJ2-7; perhaps TRBD2 as D (6 bases). Germline V lookup: CDR1 SGHRS, CDR2 YFSETQ. V lost 0 bases, J lost 7 bases, and 8 bases lay in between. This CDR3 spans 12 amino acids. The CDR3 is CASSLAGGEQYF. The CDR3, as DNA: TGCGCCAGCAGCTTGGCCGGAGGGGAGCAGTACTTC.

The chain employs TRBV6-6 and TRBJ2-1, with TRBD1 identical over 7 bases. Trimming took 6 bases from V and 2 from J; bases not matched to a gene: 4. Germline CDR1 is MNHNY and CDR2 is SVGAGI (reference sequence). The length of the CDR3 is 14 residues. The CDR3 coding sequence is TGTGCCAGCAGAGACAGGGCGGCCTACAATGAGCAGTTCTTC. This encodes CASRDRAAYNEQFF.

This chain uses TRBV6-1 with TRBJ1-5; possible D gene TRBD1, 5 bases. The CDR3 totals 13 residues. The V end was cut by 6 bases, the J end by 3 bases, with 9 bases between. Germline V gene data show CDR1 as MNHNS and CDR2 as SASEGT. CDR3 DNA sequence: TGTGCCAGCAGCTTGACAGTCAATCAGCCCCAGCATTTT. It is translated as CASSLTVNQPQHF.

This clone was counted only a few times. The chain uses TRBV7-2 and TRBJ1-6; 9 bases are shared with TRBD1. CDR1 SGHTA and CDR2 FQGNSA come from the germline V gene. Germline trimming cut 4 bases from V and 10 bases from J; bases unmatched to any gene: 11. The CDR3 has 16 amino acids. DNA of the CDR3: TGTGCCAGCAGCTCGATCAAGACAGGGGGATTGTCACCCCTCCACTTT. It yields the protein CASSSIKTGGLSPLHF.

The sample holds one count of this clone. CDR3 DNA sequence: TGTGCCAGCAGTTTACGGGGGGCGGTAAAGACCCAGTACTTC. Its protein is CASSLRGAVKTQYF. The V call is TRBV28, the J call TRBJ2-5, with D possibly being TRBD2 (7 bases). Trimming took 2 bases from V and 6 from J, leaving 13 bases between them. The CDR3 runs 14 residues. Per germline, CDR1 MDHEN and CDR2 SYDVKM.

The rearrangement uses TRBV7-9 and TRBJ2-1; 7 bases match TRBD1. Trimming took 3 bases from V and 3 from J; bases not matched to a gene: 11. The CDR3 extends over 17 amino acids. Germline assignment: CDR1 SEHNR and CDR2 FQNEAQ (reference sequence). The CDR3: CASSFHYWTGHYNEQFF. The DNA of the CDR3 is TGTGCCAGCAGCTTCCATTACTGGACAGGCCACTACAATGAGCAGTTCTTC.

The chain joins TRBV7-2 to TRBJ2-5; D is uncertain. This CDR3 spans 15 amino acids. The V and J ends lost 1 base and 2 bases respectively, with 11 bases between them. Germline V gives CDR1 SGHTA, CDR2 FQGNSA. The CDR3 loop reads CASSLGYGRQETQYF. The DNA for the CDR3 is TGTGCCAGCAGCTTAGGGTATGGCAGGCAAGAGACCCAGTACTTC.

The V call is TRBV11-2, the J call TRBJ2-7; 8 positions match TRBD2. The CDR3 is 14 amino acids. Germline values: CDR1 SGHAT, CDR2 FQNNGV. The J segment lost 4 bases and the V segment lost 2 bases, leaving 4 bases of the junction unmatched. CDR3 in DNA: TGTGCCAGCAGCTTACGGGGGGGATCATACGAGCAGTACTTC. Encoded protein: CASSLRGGSYEQYF.

The CDR3 loop reads CASSLLAGKSTDTQYF. The CDR3 nucleotides are TGCGCCAGCAGCTTGCTAGCGGGGAAGAGCACAGATACGCAGTATTTT. The chain joins TRBV5-1 to TRBJ2-3, with 9 positions matching TRBD2. Trimming cost V 1 base and J 0 bases; bases outside gene matches: 3. The CDR3 extends over 16 amino acids. Germline values: CDR1 SGHRS, CDR2 YFSETQ.

The chain uses TRBV11-2 and TRBJ1-1, with TRBD1 matching 12 bases. The CDR3 spans 14 residues. CDR1 and CDR2 (germline): SGHAT, FQNNGV. The ends lost 4 bases at V and 6 bases at J; junction bases unmatched: 3. CDR3 in DNA: TGTGCCAGCAGCTCGGGACAGGGGGCCGCTGAAGCTTTCTTT. This codes for CASSSGQGAAEAFF.

The chain uses TRBV2 and TRBJ2-1; D possibly corresponds to TRBD2 (7 bases). CDR1 and CDR2 (germline): SNHLY, FYNNEI. The CDR3 length is 16 residues. Trimming cost V 6 bases and J 6 bases, with 21 bases left between them. The chain's CDR3 is CASRQTSGGGSNEQFF. The CDR3 DNA follows: TGTGCCAGCAGACAGACTAGTGGGGGCGGGAGCAATGAGCAGTTCTTC.

The CDR3 region is CASSEAAGRVGQPQHF. Here the CDR3 DNA reads TGTGCCAGCAGTGAAGCGGCAGGCAGGGTAGGACAGCCCCAGCATTTT. The V and J genes are TRBV2 and TRBJ1-5; the D gene is possibly TRBD1 (5 bases). The CDR3 loop spans 16 amino acids. Trimming pared 0 bases from V and 7 bases from J, leaving 16 bases between. Germline values: CDR1 SNHLY, CDR2 FYNNEI. Combining the CDR3 with reference TRBV2 and TRBJ1-5 gives the whole variable domain EPEVTQTPSHQVTQMGQEVILRCVPISNHLYFYWYRQILGQKVEFLVSFYNNEISEKSEIFDDQFSVERPDGSNFTLKIRSTKLEDSAMYFCASSEAAGRVGQPQHFGDGTRLSIL.

J is TRBJ2-1 and V is TRBV6-5, with D perhaps TRBD2 (5 bases). Germline V gene lookup returns CDR1 MNHEY and CDR2 SVGAGI. Trimming stripped 4 bases from V and 4 bases from J, with 14 bases between. The CDR3 length is 15 residues. CDR3 sequence: CASSSGGGGYNEQFF. The CDR3, as DNA: TGTGCCAGCAGTTCTGGAGGTGGAGGTTACAATGAGCAGTTCTTC.

This clone appeared once. The gene calls are TRBV9 and TRBJ2-2, with TRBD2 matching 8 bases. Unmatched junction bases numbered 21, after V lost 4 bases and J lost 4 bases. Looked up from germline, CDR1 is SGDLS and CDR2 is YYNGEE. The CDR3 is made up of 20 amino acids. CDR3 residues: CASSPNFIGGGFSFTGELFF. The DNA for the CDR3 is TGTGCCAGCAGCCCAAACTTTATCGGGGGGGGCTTTTCCTTCACCGGGGAGCTGTTTTTT.

Only a few counts were recorded for this clone. The chain carries TRBV4-1 and TRBJ2-6; perhaps TRBD2 as D (5 bases). The germline gives CDR1 MGHRA, CDR2 YSYEKL. V shed 4 bases and J shed 0 bases, with 25 bases lying between them. The CDR3 contains 21 residues. The CDR3 loop is CASSRAGQLGFRSSGANVLTF. The CDR3 DNA sequence: TGCGCCAGCAGCCGCGCGGGTCAGTTGGGGTTCCGAAGCTCTGGGGCCAACGTCCTGACTTTC.